This TCR beta chain was sequenced during a study of blood T cells in healthy people across ages. Findings of the study overall: Diversity estimated from one million T cells was considered an underestimate. Per million T cells, TCR beta diversity dropped about linearly as age rose. Fewer expanded clones and more diversity marked long-lived versus aged donors.

This CDR3 region has 14 residues. V trimming: 5 bases; J trimming: 7 bases; junction bases outside the gene matches: 7. CDR1 is SGHTA, CDR2 FQGNSA, per germline. A J-beta primer mix and a sample-barcoded 5' primer were used in a second PCR of roughly 6 to 11 cycles. Per sample, CDR3-containing paired-end reads numbered at least 2.5 million. TCRdb re-analysed the 5' RACE reads in MiXCR, keeping a single row per CDR3 protein. The sample carries under 750,000 distinct CDR3 sequences, roughly 48% recorded once. Regarding this clonotype: Its antigen is still unknown.

Sequencing was done on a sample of blood. The receptor was isolated from a man older than 75 in good health. The chain is built from TRBV7-2 and TRBJ2-2, with 7 positions matching TRBD2. The CDR3 loop is CASSAGLSDGELFF. For the CDR3, the DNA is TGTGCCAGCAGCGCGGGACTATCCGACGGGGAGCTGTTTTTT.